This TCR beta chain was recovered during a study of cytomegalovirus exposure and HLA in healthy donors. The wider study: An earlier analysis identified approximately 110 million unique TCR beta sequences in about 200 million T cells. Genetic ancestry analysis placed around four fifths of the 400 or so donors that were genotyped in the Caucasian-associated cluster. Study results and caveats: Researchers reported in a later analysis that a missense DCLRE1C variant was tied to TCR beta V- and J-gene trimming. More clonal expansion characterized HLA-associated TCR beta chains than equally common others in a later analysis.

Concerning this clone: No antigen is known for it.

The CDR3 is 17 residues long. From germline, CDR1 is MDHEN and CDR2 SYDVKM. V was clipped by 5 bases and J by 9 bases; unmatched bases: 14. The PCR contained 60 Vbeta and 13 Jbeta primers. The table came from immunoSEQ multiplex PCR; TCRdb's copy has only in-frame clones and leaves some out. The sample consists of more than 95,000 clones, 79% of them appearing once. This clonotype originated in a middle-aged man in good health and CMV-seropositive. The J gene is TRBJ1-5, the V gene TRBV28, with TRBD1 matching over 12 bases. The specimen was PBMCs. CDR3 loop: CASSPGTGGVLGGPQHF. As DNA, the CDR3 is TGTGCCAGCAGTCCCGGGACAGGGGGCGTTTTGGGTGGGCCCCAGCATTTT.